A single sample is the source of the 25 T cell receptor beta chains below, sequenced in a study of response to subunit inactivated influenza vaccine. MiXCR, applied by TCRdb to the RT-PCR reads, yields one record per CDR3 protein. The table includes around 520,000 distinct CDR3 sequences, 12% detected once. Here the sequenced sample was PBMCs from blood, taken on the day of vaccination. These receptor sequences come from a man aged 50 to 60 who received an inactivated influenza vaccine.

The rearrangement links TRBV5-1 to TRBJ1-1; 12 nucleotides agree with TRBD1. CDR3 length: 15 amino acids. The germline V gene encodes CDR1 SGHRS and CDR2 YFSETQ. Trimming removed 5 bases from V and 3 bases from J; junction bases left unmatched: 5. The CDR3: CASRHGTGGYTEAFF. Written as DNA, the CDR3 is TGCGCCAGCAGACATGGGACAGGGGGCTACACTGAAGCTTTCTTT.

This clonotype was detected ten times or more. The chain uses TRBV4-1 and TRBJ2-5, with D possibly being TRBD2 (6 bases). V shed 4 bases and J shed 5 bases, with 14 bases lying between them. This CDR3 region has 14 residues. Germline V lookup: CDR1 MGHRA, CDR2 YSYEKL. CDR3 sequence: CASSPPLALETQYF. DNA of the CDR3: TGCGCCAGCAGCCCACCACTAGCTTTGGAGACCCAGTACTTC.

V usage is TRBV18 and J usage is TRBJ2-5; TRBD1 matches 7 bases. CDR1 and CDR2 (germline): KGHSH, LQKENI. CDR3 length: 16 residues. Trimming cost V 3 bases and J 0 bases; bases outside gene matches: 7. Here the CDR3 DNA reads TGTGCCAGCTCACCCGCAGGGGGATCGTACCAAGAGACCCAGTACTTC. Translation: CASSPAGGSYQETQYF.

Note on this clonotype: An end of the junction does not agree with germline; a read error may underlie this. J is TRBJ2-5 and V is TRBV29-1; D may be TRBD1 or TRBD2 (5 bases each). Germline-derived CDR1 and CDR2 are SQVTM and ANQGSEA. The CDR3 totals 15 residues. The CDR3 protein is CIVEGPGTNTETQYF. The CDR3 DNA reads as TGCATCGTTGAAGGTCCAGGGACGAACACCGAGACCCAGTACTTC.

This CDR3 is CAISEGGNQPQHF. DNA for the CDR3: TGTGCCATCAGTGAGGGGGGGAATCAGCCCCAGCATTTT. The chain couples TRBV10-3 to TRBJ1-5, with D perhaps matching TRBD1 (5 bases). The germline V gene has CDR1 ENHRY and CDR2 SYGVKD. This CDR3 is built from 13 residues. V lost 2 bases and J 4 bases, leaving 6 bases between the germline ends.

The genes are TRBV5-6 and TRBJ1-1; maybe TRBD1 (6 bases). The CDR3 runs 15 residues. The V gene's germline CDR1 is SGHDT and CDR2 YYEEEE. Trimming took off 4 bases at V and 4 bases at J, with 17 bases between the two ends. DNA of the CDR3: TGTGCCAGCAGCGCATCGGTAGGGGGTTTCACTGAAGCTTTCTTT. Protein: CASSASVGGFTEAFF.

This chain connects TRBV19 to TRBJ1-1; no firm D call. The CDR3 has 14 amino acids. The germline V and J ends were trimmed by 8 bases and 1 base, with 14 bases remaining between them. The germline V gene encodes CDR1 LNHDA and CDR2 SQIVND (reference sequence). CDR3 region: CASSATRTNTEAFF. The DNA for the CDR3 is TGTGCCAGTTCGGCCACCCGGACGAACACTGAAGCTTTCTTT.

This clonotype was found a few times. The CDR3 bases are TGTGCCAGCAGCGTAGGGGGCACCACCCAGGGTGAGCAGTTCTTC. Translated: CASSVGGTTQGEQFF. The chain has TRBV9 and TRBJ2-1, with a tentative D call TRBD1 (5 bases). Germline lookup yields CDR1 SGDLS and CDR2 YYNGEE. The V and J ends lost 0 bases and 9 bases respectively, with 16 bases between them. This CDR3 has 15 amino acids.

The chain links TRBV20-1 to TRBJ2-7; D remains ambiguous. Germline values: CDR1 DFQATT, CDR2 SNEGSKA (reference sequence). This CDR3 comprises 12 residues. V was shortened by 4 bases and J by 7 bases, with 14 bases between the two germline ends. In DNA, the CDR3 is TGCAGTGCTAATCCCAGAGTGGGGGAGCAGTACTTC. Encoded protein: CSANPRVGEQYF.

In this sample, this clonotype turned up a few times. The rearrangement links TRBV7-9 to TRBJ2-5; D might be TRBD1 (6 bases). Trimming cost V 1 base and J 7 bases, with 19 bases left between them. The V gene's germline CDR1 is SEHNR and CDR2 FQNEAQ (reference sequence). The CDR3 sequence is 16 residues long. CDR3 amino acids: CASSLESLRGLATQYF. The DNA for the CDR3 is TGTGCCAGCAGCTTAGAGTCACTCAGGGGTTTGGCGACCCAGTACTTC. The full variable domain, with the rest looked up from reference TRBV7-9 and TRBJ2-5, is DTGVSQNPRHKITKRGQNVTFRCDPISEHNRLYWYRQTLGQGPEFLTYFQNEAQLEKSRLLSDRFSAERPKGSFSTLEIQRTEQGDSAMYLCASSLESLRGLATQYFGPGTRLLVL.

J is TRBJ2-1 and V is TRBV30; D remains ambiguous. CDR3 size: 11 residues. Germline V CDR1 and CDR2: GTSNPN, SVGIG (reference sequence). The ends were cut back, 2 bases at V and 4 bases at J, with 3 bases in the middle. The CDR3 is CAWSNYNEQFF. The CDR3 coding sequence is TGTGCCTGGAGTAATTACAATGAGCAGTTCTTC.

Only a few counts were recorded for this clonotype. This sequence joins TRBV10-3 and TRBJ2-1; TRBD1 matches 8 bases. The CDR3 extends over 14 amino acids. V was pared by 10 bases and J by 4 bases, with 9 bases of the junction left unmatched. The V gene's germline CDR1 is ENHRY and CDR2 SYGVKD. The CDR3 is CASLTGTGYNEQFF. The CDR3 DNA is TGTGCCAGCCTTACCGGGACAGGTTACAATGAGCAGTTCTTC.

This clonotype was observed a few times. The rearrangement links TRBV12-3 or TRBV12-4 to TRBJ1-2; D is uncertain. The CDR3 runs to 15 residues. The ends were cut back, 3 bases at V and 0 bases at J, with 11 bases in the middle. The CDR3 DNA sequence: TGTGCCAGCAGTTTCAGTCCCAGAGCTAACTATGGCTACACCTTC. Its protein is CASSFSPRANYGYTF.

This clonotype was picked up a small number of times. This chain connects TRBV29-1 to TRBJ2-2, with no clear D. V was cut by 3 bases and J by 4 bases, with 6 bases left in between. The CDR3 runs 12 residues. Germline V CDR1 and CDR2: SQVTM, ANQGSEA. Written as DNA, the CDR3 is TGCAGCGTTGACGACTTCACCGGGGAGCTGTTTTTT. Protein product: CSVDDFTGELFF.

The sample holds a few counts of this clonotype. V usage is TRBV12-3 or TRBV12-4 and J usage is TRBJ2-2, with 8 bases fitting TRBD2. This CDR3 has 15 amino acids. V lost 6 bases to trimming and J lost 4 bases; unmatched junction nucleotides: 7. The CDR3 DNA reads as TGTGCCAGCAGAGGAACTAGCGGCTTCACCGGGGAGCTGTTTTTT. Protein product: CASRGTSGFTGELFF.

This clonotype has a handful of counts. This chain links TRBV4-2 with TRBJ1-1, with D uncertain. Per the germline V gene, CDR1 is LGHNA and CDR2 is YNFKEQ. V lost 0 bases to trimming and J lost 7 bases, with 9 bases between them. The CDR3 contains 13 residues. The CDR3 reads CASSQDSRLEAFF. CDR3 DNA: TGTGCCAGCAGCCAAGATTCCAGGCTTGAAGCTTTCTTT.

CDR3 DNA: TGCGCCAGCAGCCCGACGACAGGAAAAGTCGGGCCCCAGCATTTT. The encoded protein is CASSPTTGKVGPQHF. This chain uses TRBV4-1 with TRBJ1-5; the D gene is possibly TRBD1 (6 bases). Germline V gene data show CDR1 as MGHRA and CDR2 as YSYEKL. CDR3 length equals 15 residues. With 4 bases removed from V and 9 bases from J, the gap between germline ends came to 19 bases.

The CDR3 loop is CASSLVGPKVEKLFF. The CDR3 DNA reads TGTGCCAGCAGCTTAGTGGGACCCAAGGTGGAAAAACTGTTTTTT. The rearrangement joins TRBV7-9 to TRBJ1-4; tentatively, D is TRBD1 (5 bases). Germline CDR1 is SEHNR and CDR2 is FQNEAQ (reference sequence). The CDR3 extends over 15 amino acids. With 1 base removed from V and 8 bases from J, the gap between germline ends came to 14 bases. Drawing the rest from reference TRBV7-9 and TRBJ1-4, the complete variable domain is DTGVSQNPRHKITKRGQNVTFRCDPISEHNRLYWYRQTLGQGPEFLTYFQNEAQLEKSRLLSDRFSAERPKGSFSTLEIQRTEQGDSAMYLCASSLVGPKVEKLFFGSGTQLSVL.

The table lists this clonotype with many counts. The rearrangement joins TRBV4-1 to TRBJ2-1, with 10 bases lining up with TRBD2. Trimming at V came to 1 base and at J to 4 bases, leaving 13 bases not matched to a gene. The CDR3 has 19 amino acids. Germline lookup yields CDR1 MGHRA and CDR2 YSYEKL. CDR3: CASSQVFTSGGVVYNEQFF. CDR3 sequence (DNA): TGCGCCAGCAGCCAAGTCTTCACCAGCGGGGGGGTCGTATACAATGAGCAGTTCTTC.

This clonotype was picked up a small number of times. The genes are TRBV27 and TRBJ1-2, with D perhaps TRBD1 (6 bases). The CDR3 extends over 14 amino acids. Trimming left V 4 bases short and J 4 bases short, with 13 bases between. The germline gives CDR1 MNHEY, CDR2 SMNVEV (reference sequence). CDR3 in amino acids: CASSSAGVGYGYTF. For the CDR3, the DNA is TGTGCCAGCAGTTCAGCAGGGGTCGGCTATGGCTACACCTTC.

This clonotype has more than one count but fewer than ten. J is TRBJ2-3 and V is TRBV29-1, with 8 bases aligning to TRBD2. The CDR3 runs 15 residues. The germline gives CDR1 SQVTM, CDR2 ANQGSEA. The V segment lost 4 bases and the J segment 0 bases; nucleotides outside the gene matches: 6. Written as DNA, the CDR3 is TGCAGCGTTGCCCGGACTAGCACTAGCACAGATACGCAGTATTTT. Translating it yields CSVARTSTSTDTQYF.

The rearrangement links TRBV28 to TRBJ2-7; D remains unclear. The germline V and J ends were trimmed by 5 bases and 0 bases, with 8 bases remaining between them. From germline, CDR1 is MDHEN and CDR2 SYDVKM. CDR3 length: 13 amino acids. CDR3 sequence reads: CASSNYNSYEQYF. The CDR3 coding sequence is TGTGCCAGCAGTAATTACAACTCCTACGAGCAGTACTTC.

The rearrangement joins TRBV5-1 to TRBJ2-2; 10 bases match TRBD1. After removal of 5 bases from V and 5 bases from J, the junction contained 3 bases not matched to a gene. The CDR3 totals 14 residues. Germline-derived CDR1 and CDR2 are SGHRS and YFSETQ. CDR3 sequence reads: CASRGQGVTGELFF. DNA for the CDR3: TGCGCCAGCAGAGGACAGGGGGTAACCGGGGAGCTGTTTTTT. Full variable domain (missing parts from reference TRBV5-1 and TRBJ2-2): KAGVTQTPRYLIKTRGQQVTLSCSPISGHRSVSWYQQTPGQGLQFLFEYFSETQRNKGNFPGRFSGRQFSNSRSEMNVSTLELGDSALYLCASRGQGVTGELFFGEGSRLTVL.

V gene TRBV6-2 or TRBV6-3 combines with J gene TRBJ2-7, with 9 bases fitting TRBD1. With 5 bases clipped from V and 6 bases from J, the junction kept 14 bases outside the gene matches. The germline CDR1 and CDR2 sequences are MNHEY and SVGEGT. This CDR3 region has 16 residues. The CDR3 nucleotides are TGTGCCAGCAGTGCAACAACCACCGGGACAGGGCGCGAGCAGTACTTC. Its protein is CASSATTTGTGREQYF.

CDR3 nucleotide sequence: TGTGCCAGCAGCTTAGGTTGGGGCAATCAGCCCCAGCATTTT. Its translation is CASSLGWGNQPQHF. V gene TRBV13 combines with J gene TRBJ1-5, with D uncertain. Trimming stripped 0 bases from V and 2 bases from J, with 5 bases between. CDR1 is PRHDT, CDR2 FYEKMQ, per germline (reference sequence). This CDR3 comprises 14 residues.